This T cell receptor (beta chain) was obtained from a study of blood T cell repertoires in COVID-19. Study details: Specimens from acute and convalescent COVID-19 originated in the United States, Italy and Spain. Nucleic acid was either cDNA or gDNA, and it came from T cells, B-cell-depleted T cells, or PBMCs.

This clone was picked up one time. Authors' data handling: Estimated nucleated cell counts came from reference gene primer amplification. Method: immunoSEQ multiplex PCR; TCRdb's copy keeps in-frame clones and lacks some. The V and J calls and the clone size are those of that table, but D and trimming were determined from the DNA. The sample has approximately 470,000 clones; about 90% are singletons. V was clipped by 2 bases and J by 9 bases, with 20 bases between them. Germline CDR1 is GTSNPN and CDR2 is SVGIG (reference sequence). The CDR3 is made up of 15 amino acids. Sequencing was done on a sample of PBMCs or T cells enriched from blood (not recorded which). The clonotype was recovered from a woman younger than 30 who had recovered from COVID-19. The gene calls are TRBV30 and TRBJ2-4; D possibly corresponds to TRBD1 (6 bases). The CDR3 bases are TGTGCCTGGAGTTCCCCAGGTCTAGAAGGGGGCATTCAGTACTTC. Translation gives CAWSSPGLEGGIQYF. Filled out from reference TRBV30 and TRBJ2-4, the complete variable domain reads SQTIHQWPATLVQPVGSPLSLECTVEGTSNPNLYWYRQAAGRGLQLLFYSVGIGQISSEVPQNLSASRPQDRQFILSSKKLLLSDSGFYLCAWSSPGLEGGIQYFGAGTRLSVL.